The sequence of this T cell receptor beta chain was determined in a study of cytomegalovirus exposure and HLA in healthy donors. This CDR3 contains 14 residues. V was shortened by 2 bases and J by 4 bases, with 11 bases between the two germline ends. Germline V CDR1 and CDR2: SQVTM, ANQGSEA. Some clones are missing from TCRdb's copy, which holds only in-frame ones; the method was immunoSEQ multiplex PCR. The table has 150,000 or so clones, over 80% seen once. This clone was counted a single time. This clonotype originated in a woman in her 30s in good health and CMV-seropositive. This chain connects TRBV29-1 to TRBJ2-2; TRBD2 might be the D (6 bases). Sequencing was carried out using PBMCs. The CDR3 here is CSVEYLGGTGELFF. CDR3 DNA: TGCAGCGTTGAATACCTGGGGGGCACCGGGGAGCTGTTTTTT.